These 30 T cell receptor beta chains were all obtained from the same sample, sequenced in a study of blood T cells in healthy people across ages. Primed by a sample-barcoded 5' primer and a J-beta primer mix, a second PCR proceeded for 7 to 11 cycles. Each CDR3 protein is one row after TCRdb ran MiXCR on the 5' RACE reads. The sample yields approximately 730,000 distinct CDR3 sequences, approximately 43% seen once. The sample consisted of blood. The receptor source for this set is a woman aged 55 to 70 in good health.

CDR3 in DNA: TGCGCCAGCAGCCCTGGACAACCCAATGAAAAACTGTTTTTT. This gives the protein CASSPGQPNEKLFF. This chain links TRBV4-1 with TRBJ1-4; D perhaps matches TRBD1 (5 bases). Trimming removed 4 bases from V and 5 bases from J, with 11 bases in between. The CDR3 is made up of 14 amino acids. Per germline, CDR1 MGHRA and CDR2 YSYEKL.

This clonotype was counted only a few times. The chain uses TRBV7-2 and TRBJ2-3, with 7 bases fitting TRBD1. V dropped 8 bases and J dropped 3; count of bases not matched to a gene: 8. This CDR3 region has 14 residues. The germline V gene has CDR1 SGHTA and CDR2 FQGNSA. In DNA form, the CDR3 reads TGTGCCAGCGCGGCACAGGGGTCGACAGATACGCAGTATTTT. As protein: CASAAQGSTDTQYF.

The chain is built from TRBV4-3 and TRBJ2-1; 12 bases are a match to TRBD2. CDR3 size: 18 residues. Germline assignment: CDR1 LGHNA and CDR2 YSLEER. V gave up 0 bases and J gave up 6 bases; unmatched junction bases: 9. The CDR3 region has the DNA TGCGCCAGCAGCCAAGAATTGGCGGGACTAGCGGGTTCCAATGAGCAGTTCTTC. Translating it yields CASSQELAGLAGSNEQFF.

This clonotype has a handful of counts. The rearrangement links TRBV12-3 or TRBV12-4 to TRBJ2-5; no clear D gene. Trimming removed 6 bases from V and 1 base from J, with 9 bases in between. This CDR3 has 13 residues. The CDR3 region is CASSTRIQETQYF. CDR3 coding DNA: TGTGCCAGCAGCACCAGAATCCAAGAGACCCAGTACTTC.

This clonotype was detected many times. CDR3 protein: CASSPTSGGPQETQYF. DNA of the CDR3: TGTGCCAGCAGCCCGACTAGCGGGGGGCCTCAAGAGACCCAGTACTTC. The chain uses TRBV7-9 and TRBJ2-5; 13 bases are shared with TRBD2. CDR3 length equals 16 residues. Trimming at V came to 5 bases and at J to 2 bases, leaving 5 bases not matched to a gene. Germline loops: CDR1 SEHNR, CDR2 FQNEAQ (reference sequence).

This chain joins TRBV12-3 or TRBV12-4 and TRBJ2-2; TRBD1 agrees at 9 bases. J was trimmed by 6 bases and V by 5 bases; bases with no gene match: 7. CDR3 length equals 15 residues. CDR3 amino acids: CASSRRDRVAGELFF. The CDR3 coding sequence is TGTGCCAGCAGTCGCCGGGACAGGGTAGCCGGGGAGCTGTTTTTT.

This rearrangement joins TRBV15 to TRBJ2-6; D unclear. This CDR3 contains 16 residues. The ends were cut back, 2 bases at V and 2 bases at J, with 10 bases in the middle. In germline, CDR1 is LNHNV, CDR2 YYDKDF (reference sequence). The CDR3 coding sequence is TGTGCCACCAGCAGACTTGTGGCCACTGGGGCCAACGTCCTGACTTTC. Translation: CATSRLVATGANVLTF.

The V gene is TRBV5-4, the J gene TRBJ2-3; D perhaps matches TRBD2 (7 bases). V was clipped by 4 bases and J by 2 bases, with 11 bases between them. This CDR3 spans 14 amino acids. Germline V gene data show CDR1 as SGHNT and CDR2 as YYREEE (reference sequence). The CDR3 here is CASSQGTITDTQYF. CDR3 bases: TGTGCCAGCAGCCAGGGGACTATCACAGATACGCAGTATTTT.

The V and J genes are TRBV2 and TRBJ1-6, with TRBD1 matching 9 bases. The CDR3 is 13 residues long. V was pared by 10 bases and J by 10 bases, with 8 bases of the junction left unmatched. Germline CDR1 and CDR2: SNHLY and FYNNEI. The DNA of the CDR3 is TGTGCCAACTCGGGACAGGGAGAATCACCCCTCCACTTT. Protein: CANSGQGESPLHF.

A word on this clonotype: A read error may explain this, as a much larger clone is one base away. This rearrangement joins TRBV12-3 or TRBV12-4 to TRBJ2-3, with D possibly being TRBD2 (7 bases). This CDR3 comprises 17 residues. In nucleotides, the CDR3 is TGTGCCAGCAGTCCCCGGGGAGGGGGTCCTGGCACAGATATGCAGTATTTT. It translates to CASSPRGGGPGTDMQYF.

The chain carries TRBV29-1 and TRBJ1-2; D gene unclear. Trimming took 7 bases from V and 2 from J, leaving 11 bases between them. CDR3 length equals 12 residues. Germline V CDR1 and CDR2: SQVTM, ANQGSEA. The CDR3 loop is CSAEEENYGYTF. For the CDR3, the DNA is TGCAGCGCCGAGGAAGAAAACTATGGCTACACCTTC.

The chain has TRBV25-1 and TRBJ2-1; D perhaps matches TRBD1 (7 bases). V lost 2 bases and J 6 bases, leaving 11 bases between the germline ends. The CDR3 runs 14 residues. Germline CDR1 reads MGHDK; CDR2 reads SYGVNS. The CDR3 region has the DNA TGTGCCAGCAGTGAACAGGGGGGAGGCAATGAGCAGTTCTTC. Protein sequence: CASSEQGGGNEQFF.

The chain couples TRBV7-9 to TRBJ2-7; 8 bases agree with TRBD1. There are 16 residues in the CDR3. Looked up from germline, CDR1 is SEHNR and CDR2 is FQNEAQ (reference sequence). V lost 4 bases and J lost 0; bases outside the gene matches: 8. CDR3 sequence (DNA): TGTGCCAGCAGCTCGGGACAGGTGGGGGTCTCCTACGAGCAGTACTTC. Translation: CASSSGQVGVSYEQYF.

In this sample, this clonotype turned up a few times. This chain links TRBV9 with TRBJ2-7, with D perhaps TRBD2 (5 bases). Germline assignment: CDR1 SGDLS and CDR2 YYNGEE. The length of the CDR3 is 15 residues. V was cut by 0 bases and J by 7 bases, with 17 bases left in between. The CDR3 reads CASSVGGPRDGEQYF. CDR3 nucleotides: TGTGCCAGCAGCGTAGGCGGGCCCCGGGATGGGGAGCAGTACTTC.

In this sample, this clonotype turned up a few times. The rearrangement uses TRBV20-1 and TRBJ2-7; 8 nucleotides align to TRBD1. Per germline, CDR1 DFQATT and CDR2 SNEGSKA (reference sequence). The CDR3 runs 11 residues. The V and J ends lost 8 bases and 8 bases, in that order; junction bases with no gene match: 8. CDR3 sequence reads: CSIGRGLKQYF. The CDR3 DNA reads TGCAGTATAGGCAGGGGGCTAAAGCAGTACTTC.

In its sample, this clonotype was seen many times. The chain has TRBV4-1 and TRBJ2-7, with 9 bases lining up with TRBD2. From germline, CDR1 is MGHRA and CDR2 YSYEKL. Germline trimming cut 0 bases from V and 2 bases from J; bases unmatched to any gene: 2. The CDR3 extends over 15 amino acids. Here the CDR3 reads CASSQEVAGAYEQYF. DNA for the CDR3: TGCGCCAGCAGCCAAGAGGTAGCGGGAGCCTACGAGCAGTACTTC.

As for this clonotype: One end of the junction does not line up with germline, which may come from a read error. The CDR3: CASSYGTGGSYNEQFF. The CDR3 DNA sequence: TGCGCCAGCAGTTACGGGACAGGAGGCTCCTACAATGAGCAGTTCTTC. The J gene is TRBJ2-1, the V gene TRBV7-8; 8 bases line up with TRBD1. The CDR3 totals 16 residues. CDR1 SGHVS and CDR2 FQNEAQ come from the germline V gene.

The gene calls are TRBV12-5 and TRBJ1-1, with a possible D match to TRBD1 (5 bases). The CDR3 loop spans 16 amino acids. Germline CDR1 is LGHNT and CDR2 is FRNRAP. V was shortened by 0 bases and J by 1 base, with 12 bases between the two germline ends. CDR3 residues: CASGLVVEGPNTEAFF. Written as DNA, the CDR3 is TGTGCTAGTGGTTTGGTAGTCGAGGGGCCGAACACTGAAGCTTTCTTT.

This clonotype occurred a few times. V usage is TRBV18 and J usage is TRBJ2-5, with a possible D match to TRBD2 (6 bases). This CDR3 has 15 amino acids. V gave up 1 base and J gave up 2 bases, with 11 bases separating them. Germline V CDR1 and CDR2: KGHSH, LQKENI. The CDR3 loop is CASSPQAGRQETQYF. The CDR3 coding sequence is TGTGCCAGCTCACCACAAGCGGGTAGGCAAGAGACCCAGTACTTC.

The chain has TRBV20-1 and TRBJ1-1; D is unresolved. V lost 6 bases and J lost 1, with 9 bases in between. Germline V CDR1 and CDR2: DFQATT, SNEGSKA (reference sequence). This CDR3 contains 12 residues. CDR3 bases: TGCAGTGCCCCTGACGGGAACACTGAAGCTTTCTTT. This gives the protein CSAPDGNTEAFF.

V is TRBV10-3 and J is TRBJ2-7; 7 bases align to TRBD1. The V gene end was trimmed by 6 bases and the J gene end by 0 bases; junction bases not matched to a gene: 5. CDR1 is ENHRY, CDR2 SYGVKD, per germline. The CDR3 runs to 14 residues. The CDR3: CAIRPGTDSYEQYF. For the CDR3, the DNA is TGTGCCATCAGGCCTGGGACAGACTCCTACGAGCAGTACTTC.

The chain uses TRBV2 and TRBJ1-3; D gene uncertain. This CDR3 has 15 residues. The germline V gene encodes CDR1 SNHLY and CDR2 FYNNEI. The V and J ends lost 5 bases and 0 bases respectively, with 11 bases between them. This chain's CDR3 is CASSRGRGSGNTIYF. The CDR3 nucleotides read TGTGCCAGCAGTCGAGGACGGGGCTCTGGAAACACCATATATTTT.

CDR3 DNA sequence: TGCGCCAGCAGCCAAGATTTGAGTGGAGGAGTCGGCTACACCTTC. This translates into CASSQDLSGGVGYTF. V gene TRBV4-1 combines with J gene TRBJ1-2; D is ambiguous. The germline V gene encodes CDR1 MGHRA and CDR2 YSYEKL. V was clipped by 0 bases and J by 8 bases, with 16 bases between them. The CDR3 contains 15 residues.

The chain joins TRBV18 to TRBJ1-2; weak D call: TRBD1 (5 bases). V lost 8 bases and J lost 3, with 13 bases in between. This CDR3 is 13 amino acids long. Germline assignment: CDR1 KGHSH and CDR2 LQKENI. As DNA, the CDR3 is TGTGCCAGCCCCCGGCAGGGTGACTATGGCTACACCTTC. As protein: CASPRQGDYGYTF.

The rearrangement links TRBV5-1 to TRBJ2-5; 12 nucleotides align to TRBD2. Germline CDR1 and CDR2: SGHRS and YFSETQ. After removal of 6 bases from V and 5 bases from J, the junction contained 8 bases not matched to a gene. The CDR3 has 15 residues. The CDR3 DNA reads TGCGCCAGCACTTTACCTAGCGGGGGGGCCGAGACCCAGTACTTC. This codes for CASTLPSGGAETQYF.

This clonotype was recorded a few times. The chain employs TRBV20-1 and TRBJ2-1; the match to TRBD1 covers 9 bases. V lost 6 bases and J lost 4; bases outside the gene matches: 4. From germline, CDR1 is DFQATT and CDR2 SNEGSKA (reference sequence). The CDR3 contains 13 residues. The CDR3, as DNA: TGCAGTGCAACAGGGGGCACTTACAATGAGCAGTTCTTC. It is translated as CSATGGTYNEQFF.

Notes on this clonotype: A much more abundant neighbour one base away suggests this may be a read error. J is TRBJ2-1 and V is TRBV4-1; D is unclear. This CDR3 is built from 16 residues. Germline V CDR1 and CDR2: MGHRA, YSYEKL. In DNA, the CDR3 is TGCGCCAGCGGCCAAGAACGTGTTGCAGGAGACAATGAGCAGTTCTTC. Protein sequence: CASGQERVAGDNEQFF.

Details on this clonotype: A read error may produce the germline difference seen at one junction end. This chain connects TRBV6-2 or TRBV6-3 to TRBJ2-5, with 8 bases fitting TRBD1. Per germline, CDR1 MNHEY and CDR2 SVGEGT. There are 17 residues in the CDR3. CDR3 nucleotide sequence: TGTGCCTGCAGTTACTCCCTCCTCCTACAGGGGGAAGAGACCCAGTACTTC. Protein product: CACSYSLLLQGEETQYF.

J is TRBJ2-7 and V is TRBV28; D uncertain. CDR1 MDHEN and CDR2 SYDVKM come from the germline V gene. The V end was cut by 5 bases, the J end by 10 bases, with 18 bases between. CDR3 length equals 13 residues. The DNA for the CDR3 is TGTGCCAGCAGTGTAGCTCGCTTAACCCCCCAGTACTTC. Protein sequence: CASSVARLTPQYF.

The genes are TRBV6-1 and TRBJ2-5, with 8 bases identical to TRBD2. This CDR3 spans 15 amino acids. Looked up from germline, CDR1 is MNHNS and CDR2 is SASEGT. After removal of 6 bases from V and 0 bases from J, the junction contained 6 bases not matched to a gene. For the CDR3, the DNA is TGTGCCAGCAGGAAACTTAGCGGGAACCAAGAGACCCAGTACTTC. This codes for CASRKLSGNQETQYF.